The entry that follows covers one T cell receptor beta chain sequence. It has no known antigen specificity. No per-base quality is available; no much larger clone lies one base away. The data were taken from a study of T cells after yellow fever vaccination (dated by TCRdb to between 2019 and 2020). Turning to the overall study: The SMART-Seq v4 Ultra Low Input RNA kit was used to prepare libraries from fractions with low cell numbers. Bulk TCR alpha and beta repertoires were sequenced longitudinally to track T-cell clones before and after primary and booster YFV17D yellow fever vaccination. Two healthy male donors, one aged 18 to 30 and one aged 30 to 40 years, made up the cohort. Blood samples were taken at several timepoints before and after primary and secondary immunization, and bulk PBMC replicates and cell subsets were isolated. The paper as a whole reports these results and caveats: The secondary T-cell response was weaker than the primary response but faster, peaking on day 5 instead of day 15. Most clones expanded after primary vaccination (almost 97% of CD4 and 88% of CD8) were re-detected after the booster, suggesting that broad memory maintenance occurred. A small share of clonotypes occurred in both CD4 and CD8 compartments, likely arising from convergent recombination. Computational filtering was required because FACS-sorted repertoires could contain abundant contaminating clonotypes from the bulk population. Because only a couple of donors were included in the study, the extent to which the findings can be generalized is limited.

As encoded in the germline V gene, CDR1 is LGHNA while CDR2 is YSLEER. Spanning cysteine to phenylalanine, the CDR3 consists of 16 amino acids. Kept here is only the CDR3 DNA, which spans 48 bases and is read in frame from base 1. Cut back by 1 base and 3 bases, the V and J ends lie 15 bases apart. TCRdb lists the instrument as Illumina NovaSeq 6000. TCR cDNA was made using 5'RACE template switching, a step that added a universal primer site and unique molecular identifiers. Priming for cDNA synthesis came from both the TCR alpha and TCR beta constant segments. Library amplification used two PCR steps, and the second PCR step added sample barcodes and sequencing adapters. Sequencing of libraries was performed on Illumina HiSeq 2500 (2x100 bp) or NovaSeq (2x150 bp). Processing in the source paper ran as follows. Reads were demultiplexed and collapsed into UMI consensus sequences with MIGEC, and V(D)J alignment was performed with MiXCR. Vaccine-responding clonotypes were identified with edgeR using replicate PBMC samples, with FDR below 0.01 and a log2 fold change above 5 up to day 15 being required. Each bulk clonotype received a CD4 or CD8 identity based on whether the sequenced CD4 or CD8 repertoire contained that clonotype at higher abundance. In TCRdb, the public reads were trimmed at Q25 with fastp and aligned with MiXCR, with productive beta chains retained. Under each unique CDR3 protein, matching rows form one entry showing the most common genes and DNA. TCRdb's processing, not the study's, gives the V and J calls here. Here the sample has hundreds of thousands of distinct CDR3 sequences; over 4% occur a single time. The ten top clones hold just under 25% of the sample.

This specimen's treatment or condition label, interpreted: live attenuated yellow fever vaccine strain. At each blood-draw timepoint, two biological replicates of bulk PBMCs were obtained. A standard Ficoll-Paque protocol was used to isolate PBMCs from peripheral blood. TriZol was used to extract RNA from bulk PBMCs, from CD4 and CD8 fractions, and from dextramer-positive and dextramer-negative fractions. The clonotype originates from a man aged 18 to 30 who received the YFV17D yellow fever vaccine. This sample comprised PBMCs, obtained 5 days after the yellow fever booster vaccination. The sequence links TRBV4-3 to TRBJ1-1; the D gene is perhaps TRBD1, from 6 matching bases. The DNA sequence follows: TGCGCCAGCAGCCAAGGCACAGGGCGCGGGGACACTGAAGCTTTCTTT. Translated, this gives CASSQGTGRGDTEAFF.